In its sample, the clone carrying this T cell receptor (beta chain) was seen a few times. Its antigen is undetermined. These data originate in a study of Ad26.COV2.S vaccination and SARS-CoV-2 variants. Study as a whole: Participants got Ad26.COV2.S intramuscularly, once or twice 56 days apart.

Study conclusions and caveats: Vaccinated and placebo-treated recipients had similar non-spike TCR breadth. Overall T cell responses may have been underestimated by the analyses of TCR breadth and depth.

Between the trimmed V and J ends, which lost 6 bases and 1 base, there was a span of 12 bases. The CDR3 runs to 14 residues. CDR1 and CDR2 (germline): WNHNN, SYGVQD (reference sequence). TCRdb keeps only in-frame clones here, not all; method: immunoSEQ multiplex PCR. The table includes 380,000 or so clones, around 88% detected once. Documented treatment: some 20 received Ad26.COV2.S at low or high dose, single or two shots; roughly five received placebo; per-sample allocation not given. Day 63 after the first vaccine or placebo injection was the time point for sampling. Expression of Wuhan-strain SARS-CoV-2 spike came from the Ad26 vector that formed the vaccine.

This TCR came from a person between 18 and 65 years old who received the Ad26.COV2.S COVID-19 vaccine or a placebo. V and J are TRBV10-1 and TRBJ1-1; D is possibly TRBD1 (5 bases). Material: peripheral blood, obtained in a trial of Ad26.COV2.S vaccine versus placebo. CDR3 DNA sequence: TGCGCCAGCAGACTGGACACCGGGAACACTGAAGCTTTCTTT. Translation: CASRLDTGNTEAFF.